This T cell receptor (beta chain) comes out of a study of T cells after yellow fever vaccination. Study-wide background: Fractions of low cell number were prepared using SMART-Seq v4 Ultra Low Input. Whole-study findings and limits: Among primary-vaccination clones, most reappeared after the booster, at approximately 96% for CD4 and around 90% for CD8.

The authors made TCR cDNA by 5'RACE template switching, adding a universal primer site and UMIs. One entry per CDR3 protein results from TCRdb running MiXCR on the 5' RACE reads. The sample has 450,000 to 550,000 distinct CDR3 sequences, roughly 19% seen once. Germline values: CDR1 SGHTA, CDR2 FQGTGA. Trimming took 2 bases from V and 1 from J; bases not matched to a gene: 4. CDR3 length: 16 residues. This clonotype turned up a few times. Its antigen is not identified. The rearrangement links TRBV7-3 to TRBJ2-2; 7 bases are shared with TRBD2. The sample consisted of PBMCs, taken 15 days after the yellow fever booster vaccination. The sequence came from a man aged 30 to 45 who received the YFV17D yellow fever vaccine. The CDR3 loop reads CASSLLGTKNTGELFF. DNA for the CDR3: TGTGCCAGCAGCTTACTGGGGACTAAGAACACCGGGGAGCTGTTTTTT.